This TCR beta chain emerged from a study of identical twins. The study's findings and limits: Cross-sectional statistics, not tracking of the same donors, supported the conclusions.

TCRdb called the 5' RACE reads again in MiXCR, with one record for every CDR3 protein. This repertoire shows 550,000 to 700,000 distinct CDR3 sequences, more than 9% found once; its top ten account for more than 2.5%. This clonotype was counted only a few times. The antigen is undetermined. Trimming removed 1 base at V and 2 bases at J, with 15 bases between. This CDR3 comprises 16 residues. These same records also appear under a second study, on yellow fever vaccine responses in identical twins.

This TCR came from a woman under 30 in good health. V is TRBV12-3 or TRBV12-4 and J is TRBJ2-7; D unclear. Source material: PBMCs. The CDR3 DNA reads as TGTGCCAGCAGTTTAGTGTCTGGGGTCTTCCCCTACGAGCAGTACTTC. The encoded protein is CASSLVSGVFPYEQYF.